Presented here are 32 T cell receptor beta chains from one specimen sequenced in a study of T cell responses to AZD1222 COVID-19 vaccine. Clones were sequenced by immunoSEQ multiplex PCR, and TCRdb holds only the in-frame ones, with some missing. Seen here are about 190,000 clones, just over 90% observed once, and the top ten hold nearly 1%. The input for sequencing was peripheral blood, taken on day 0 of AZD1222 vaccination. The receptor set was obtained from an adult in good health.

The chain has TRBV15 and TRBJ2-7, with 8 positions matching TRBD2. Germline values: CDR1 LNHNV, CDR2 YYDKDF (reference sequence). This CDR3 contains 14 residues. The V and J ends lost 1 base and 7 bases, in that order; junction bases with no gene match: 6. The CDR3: CATSRVAGRYEQYF. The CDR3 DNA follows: TGTGCCACCAGCAGAGTAGCGGGGCGGTATGAGCAGTACTTC.

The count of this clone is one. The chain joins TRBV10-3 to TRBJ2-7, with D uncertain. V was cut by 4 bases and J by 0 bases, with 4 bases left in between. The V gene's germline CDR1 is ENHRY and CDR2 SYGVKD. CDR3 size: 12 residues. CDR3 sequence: CAISGSSYEQYF. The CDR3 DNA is TGTGCCATCAGTGGGAGCTCCTACGAGCAGTACTTC.

DNA for the CDR3: TGTGCCAGCAGTCCCTCGACTAGCGGAAACTCCTACGAGCAGTACTTC. Amino acids: CASSPSTSGNSYEQYF. This rearrangement joins TRBV27 to TRBJ2-7, with 9 bases aligning to TRBD2. CDR3 length: 16 residues. Germline loops: CDR1 MNHEY, CDR2 SMNVEV (reference sequence). Unmatched junction bases numbered 8, after V lost 5 bases and J lost 0 bases.

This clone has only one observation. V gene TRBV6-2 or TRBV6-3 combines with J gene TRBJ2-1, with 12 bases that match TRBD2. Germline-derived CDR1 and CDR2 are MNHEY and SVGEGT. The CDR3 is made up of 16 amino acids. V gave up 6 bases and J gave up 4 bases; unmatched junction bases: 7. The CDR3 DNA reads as TGTGCCAGCAGACCTCTAGCGGGGGGGCTTTACAATGAGCAGTTCTTC. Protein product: CASRPLAGGLYNEQFF.

CDR3 nucleotide sequence: TGTGCCAGCAGGGGGACAGGGATAAACACCGGGGAGCTGTTTTTT. Translated, it gives CASRGTGINTGELFF. The V call is TRBV2, the J call TRBJ2-2, with 9 positions matching TRBD1. The CDR3 consists of 15 residues. Per the germline V gene, CDR1 is SNHLY and CDR2 is FYNNEI. The junction had 4 bases not matched to a gene; V was cut back by 6 bases and J by 2 bases.

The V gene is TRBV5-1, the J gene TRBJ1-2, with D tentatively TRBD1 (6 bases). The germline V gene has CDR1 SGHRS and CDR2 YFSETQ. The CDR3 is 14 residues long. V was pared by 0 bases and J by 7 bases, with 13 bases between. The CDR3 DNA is TGCGCCAGCAGCTTGGCCGGGGGCCTTGGTGGCTACACCTTC. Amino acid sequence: CASSLAGGLGGYTF.

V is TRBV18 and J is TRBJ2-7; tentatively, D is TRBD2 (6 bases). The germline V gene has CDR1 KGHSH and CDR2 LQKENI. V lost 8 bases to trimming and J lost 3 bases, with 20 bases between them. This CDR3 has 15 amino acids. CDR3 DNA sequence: TGTGCCAGCCGCCCGCGGAGGGTATCCGACTACGAGCAGTACTTC. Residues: CASRPRRVSDYEQYF.

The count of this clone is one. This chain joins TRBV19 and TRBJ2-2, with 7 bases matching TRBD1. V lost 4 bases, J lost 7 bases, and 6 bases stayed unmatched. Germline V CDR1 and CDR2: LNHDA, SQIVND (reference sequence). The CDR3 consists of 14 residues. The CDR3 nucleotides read TGTGCCAGTAGTACCGCCAGGGGGATCGGGGAGCTGTTTTTT. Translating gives CASSTARGIGELFF.

CDR3 loop: CASSFRQPKNTEAFF. For the CDR3, the DNA is TGTGCCAGCAGTTTCAGGCAACCTAAGAACACTGAAGCTTTCTTT. The chain links TRBV6-2 or TRBV6-3 to TRBJ1-1; D call uncertain. This CDR3 has 15 amino acids. V lost 4 bases to trimming and J lost 1 base, with 13 bases between them. Germline values: CDR1 MNHEY, CDR2 SVGEGT.

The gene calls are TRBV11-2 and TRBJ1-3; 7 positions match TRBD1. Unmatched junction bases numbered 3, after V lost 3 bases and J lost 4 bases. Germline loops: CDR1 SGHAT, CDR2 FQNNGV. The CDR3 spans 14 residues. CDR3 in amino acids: CASSFTGVGNTIYF. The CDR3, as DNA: TGTGCCAGCAGCTTTACAGGGGTGGGAAACACCATATATTTT.

The chain's CDR3 is CASSITGTGIGNQPQHF. The CDR3 DNA reads as TGTGCCAGTAGTATTACTGGGACAGGGATTGGCAATCAGCCCCAGCATTTT. The chain is built from TRBV19 and TRBJ1-5, with TRBD1 matching over 9 bases. The CDR3 has 17 amino acids. Trimming took 3 bases from V and 2 from J; bases not matched to a gene: 8. Germline V gene data show CDR1 as LNHDA and CDR2 as SQIVND (reference sequence).

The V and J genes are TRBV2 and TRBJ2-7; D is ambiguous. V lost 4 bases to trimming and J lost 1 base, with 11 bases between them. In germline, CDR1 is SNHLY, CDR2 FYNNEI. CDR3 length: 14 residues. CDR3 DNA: TGTGCCAGCAGTGTTGGTCTGCCGTCCTACGAGCAGTACTTC. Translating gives CASSVGLPSYEQYF.

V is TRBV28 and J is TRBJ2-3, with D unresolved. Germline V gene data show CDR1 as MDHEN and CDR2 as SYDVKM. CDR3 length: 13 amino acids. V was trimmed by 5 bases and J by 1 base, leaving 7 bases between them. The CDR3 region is CASSRSGTDTQYF. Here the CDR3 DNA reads TGTGCCAGCAGTAGGTCGGGCACAGATACGCAGTATTTT.

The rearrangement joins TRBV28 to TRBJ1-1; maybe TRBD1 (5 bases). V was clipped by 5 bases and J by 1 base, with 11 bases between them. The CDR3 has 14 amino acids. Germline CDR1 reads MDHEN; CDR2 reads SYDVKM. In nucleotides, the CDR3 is TGTGCCAGCAGTGCCTACAGGAGGAACACTGAAGCTTTCTTT. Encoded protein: CASSAYRRNTEAFF.

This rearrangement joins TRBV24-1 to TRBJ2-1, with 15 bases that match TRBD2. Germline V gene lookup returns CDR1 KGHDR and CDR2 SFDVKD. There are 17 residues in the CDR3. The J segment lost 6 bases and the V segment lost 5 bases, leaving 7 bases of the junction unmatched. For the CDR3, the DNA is TGTGCCACCAGTGGGACTAGCGGGGGGGCCCGTGGCAATGAGCAGTTCTTC. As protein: CATSGTSGGARGNEQFF.

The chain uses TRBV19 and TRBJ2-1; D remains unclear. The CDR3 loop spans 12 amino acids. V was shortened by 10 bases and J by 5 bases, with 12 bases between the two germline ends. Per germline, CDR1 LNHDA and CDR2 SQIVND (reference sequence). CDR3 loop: CATGPGDNEQFF. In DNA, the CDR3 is TGTGCCACCGGGCCTGGAGACAATGAGCAGTTCTTC.

CDR3 in amino acids: CASSRTRGPQHF. DNA for the CDR3: TGTGCCAGCAGCCGGACCCGGGGGCCCCAGCATTTT. The V call is TRBV2, the J call TRBJ1-5; D is unclear. The CDR3 has 12 amino acids. V was pared by 6 bases and J by 9 bases, with 12 bases between. Germline V lookup: CDR1 SNHLY, CDR2 FYNNEI.

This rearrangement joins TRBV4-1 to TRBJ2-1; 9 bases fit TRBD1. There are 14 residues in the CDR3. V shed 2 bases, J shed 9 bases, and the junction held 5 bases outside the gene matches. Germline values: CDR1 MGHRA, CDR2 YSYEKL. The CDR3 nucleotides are TGCGCCAGCAGCCAACCCGGACAGGGGAGTGAGCAGTTCTTC. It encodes CASSQPGQGSEQFF.

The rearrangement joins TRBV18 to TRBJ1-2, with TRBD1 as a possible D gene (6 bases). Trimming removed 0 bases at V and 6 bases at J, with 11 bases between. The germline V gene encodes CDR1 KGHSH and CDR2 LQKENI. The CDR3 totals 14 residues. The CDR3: CASSPPNRADGYTF. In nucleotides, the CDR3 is TGTGCCAGCTCACCACCCAACAGGGCAGATGGCTACACCTTC.

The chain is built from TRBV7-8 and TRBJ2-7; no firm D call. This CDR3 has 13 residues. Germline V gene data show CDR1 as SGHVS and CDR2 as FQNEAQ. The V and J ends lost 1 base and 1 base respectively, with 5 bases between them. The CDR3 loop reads CASSLGRSYEQYF. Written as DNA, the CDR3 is TGTGCCAGCAGCTTAGGGCGGTCCTACGAGCAGTACTTC.

CDR3 sequence reads: CASSDKSDRGGYTF. Written as DNA, the CDR3 is TGTGCCAGCAGTGACAAATCGGACAGAGGGGGCTACACCTTC. V usage is TRBV27 and J usage is TRBJ1-2; D possibly corresponds to TRBD1 (6 bases). CDR3 length: 14 residues. Trimming cost V 5 bases and J 8 bases, with 18 bases left between them. Per the germline V gene, CDR1 is MNHEY and CDR2 is SMNVEV (reference sequence).

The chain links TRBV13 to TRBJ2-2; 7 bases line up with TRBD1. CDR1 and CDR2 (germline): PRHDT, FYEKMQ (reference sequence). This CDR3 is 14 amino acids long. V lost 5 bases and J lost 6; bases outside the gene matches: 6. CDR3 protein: CASSTKTGSGELFF. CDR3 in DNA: TGTGCCAGCAGCACAAAGACAGGGTCCGGGGAGCTGTTTTTT.

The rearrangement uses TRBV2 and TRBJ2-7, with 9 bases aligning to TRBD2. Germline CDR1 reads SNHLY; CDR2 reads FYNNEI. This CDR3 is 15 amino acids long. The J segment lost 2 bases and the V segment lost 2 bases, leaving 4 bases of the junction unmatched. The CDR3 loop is CASSEPSGITYEQYF. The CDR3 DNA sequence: TGTGCCAGCAGTGAACCTAGCGGGATAACCTACGAGCAGTACTTC.

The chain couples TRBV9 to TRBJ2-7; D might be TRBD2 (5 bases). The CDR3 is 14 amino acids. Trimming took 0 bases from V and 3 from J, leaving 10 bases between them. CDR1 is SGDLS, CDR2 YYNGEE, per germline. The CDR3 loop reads CASSVDRAGYEQYF. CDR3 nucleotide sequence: TGTGCCAGCAGCGTAGACCGCGCGGGCTACGAGCAGTACTTC.

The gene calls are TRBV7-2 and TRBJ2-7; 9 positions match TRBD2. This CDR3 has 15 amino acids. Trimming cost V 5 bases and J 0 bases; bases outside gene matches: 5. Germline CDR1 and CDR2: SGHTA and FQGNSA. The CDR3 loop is CASSEGLASSYEQYF. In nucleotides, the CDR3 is TGTGCCAGCAGCGAGGGACTAGCCAGCTCCTACGAGCAGTACTTC.

DNA of the CDR3: TGTGCCAGCAGCTTGGCCGGGAGGGGCTATAATTCACCCCTCCACTTT. Amino acids: CASSLAGRGYNSPLHF. The genes are TRBV5-6 and TRBJ1-6; maybe TRBD1 (5 bases). This CDR3 spans 16 amino acids. Trimming cost V 0 bases and J 3 bases, with 10 bases left between them. Germline values: CDR1 SGHDT, CDR2 YYEEEE.

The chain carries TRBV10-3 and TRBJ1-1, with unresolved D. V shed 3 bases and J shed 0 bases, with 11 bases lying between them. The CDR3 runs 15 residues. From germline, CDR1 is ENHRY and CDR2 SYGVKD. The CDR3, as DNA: TGTGCCATCAGTGAACGGCCCATAATGAACACTGAAGCTTTCTTT. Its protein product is CAISERPIMNTEAFF.

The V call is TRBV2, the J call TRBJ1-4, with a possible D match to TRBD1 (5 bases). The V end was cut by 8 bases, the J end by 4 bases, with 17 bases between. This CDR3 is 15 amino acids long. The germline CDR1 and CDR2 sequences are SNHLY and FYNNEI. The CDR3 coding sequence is TGTGCCAGCTCCGAAAATGGGAGGGGTAATGAAAAACTGTTTTTT. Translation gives CASSENGRGNEKLFF.

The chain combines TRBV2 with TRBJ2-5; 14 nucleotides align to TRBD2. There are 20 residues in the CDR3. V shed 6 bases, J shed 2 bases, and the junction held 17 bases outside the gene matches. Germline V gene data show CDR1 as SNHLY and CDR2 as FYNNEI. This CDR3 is CASRATPGLAGVRGQETQYF. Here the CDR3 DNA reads TGTGCCAGCAGAGCCACCCCGGGACTAGCGGGAGTCCGGGGACAAGAGACCCAGTACTTC. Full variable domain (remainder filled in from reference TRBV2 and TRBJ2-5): EPEVTQTPSHQVTQMGQEVILRCVPISNHLYFYWYRQILGQKVEFLVSFYNNEISEKSEIFDDQFSVERPDGSNFTLKIRSTKLEDSAMYFCASRATPGLAGVRGQETQYFGPGTRLLVL.

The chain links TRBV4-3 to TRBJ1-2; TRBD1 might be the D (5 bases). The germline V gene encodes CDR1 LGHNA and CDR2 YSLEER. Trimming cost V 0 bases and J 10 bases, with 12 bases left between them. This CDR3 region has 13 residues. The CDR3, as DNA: TGCGCCAGCAGCCAAGATACGCAGGGCCACTACACCTTC. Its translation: CASSQDTQGHYTF.

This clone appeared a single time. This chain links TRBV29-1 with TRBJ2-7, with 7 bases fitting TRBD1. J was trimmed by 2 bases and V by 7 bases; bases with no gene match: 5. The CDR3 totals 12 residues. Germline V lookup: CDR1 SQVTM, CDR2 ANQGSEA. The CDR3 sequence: CSGTGETYEQYF. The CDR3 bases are TGCAGCGGGACAGGAGAAACCTACGAGCAGTACTTC.

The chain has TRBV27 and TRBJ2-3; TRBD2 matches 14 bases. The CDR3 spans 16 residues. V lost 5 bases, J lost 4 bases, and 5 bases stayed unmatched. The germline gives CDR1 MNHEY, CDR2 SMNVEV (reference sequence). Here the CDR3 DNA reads TGTGCCAGCAGTCTCGGACTAGCGGGGGGCCCAGATACGCAGTATTTT. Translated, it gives CASSLGLAGGPDTQYF.